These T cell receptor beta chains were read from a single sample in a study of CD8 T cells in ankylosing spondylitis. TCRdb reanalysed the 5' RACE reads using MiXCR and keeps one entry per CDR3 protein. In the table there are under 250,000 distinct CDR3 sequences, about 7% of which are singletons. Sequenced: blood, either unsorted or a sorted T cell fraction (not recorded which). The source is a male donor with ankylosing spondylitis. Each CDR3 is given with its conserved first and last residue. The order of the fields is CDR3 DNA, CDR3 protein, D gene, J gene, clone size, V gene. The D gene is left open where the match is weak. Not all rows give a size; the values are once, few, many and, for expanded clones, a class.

CDR3nt: TGCAGCGTTGTTGCTAGCGGGACTTACGAGCAGTACTTC; CDR3aa: CSVVASGTYEQYF; d_gene: TRBD2; j_gene: TRBJ2-7; abundance: many; v_gene: TRBV29-1
CDR3nt: TGTGCCAGCAGTTACTTAATCCTTAGAGAATCCGGGGAGCTGTTTTTT; CDR3aa: CASSYLILRESGELFF; d_gene: .; j_gene: TRBJ2-2; abundance: many; v_gene: TRBV6-5
CDR3nt: TGTGCCAGCAGCTTAGGACTAGCTAGCTCCTACAATGAGCAGTTCTTC; CDR3aa: CASSLGLASSYNEQFF; d_gene: TRBD2; j_gene: TRBJ2-1; abundance: many; v_gene: TRBV5-6
CDR3nt: TGTGCCTGGAGTCCCGGGACAGATAACCTCCACTTT; CDR3aa: CAWSPGTDNLHF; d_gene: TRBD1; j_gene: TRBJ1-6; abundance: many; v_gene: TRBV30
CDR3nt: TGTGCCAGCAGCAAATCCGACAGGGGGCGCCGGTTACTGAACACTGAAGCTTTCTTT; CDR3aa: CASSKSDRGRRLLNTEAFF; d_gene: .; j_gene: TRBJ1-1; abundance: many; v_gene: TRBV21-1
CDR3nt: TGCGCCAGCAGCCAAGAGGGTAACAGGGGTCCAGATACGCAGTATTTT; CDR3aa: CASSQEGNRGPDTQYF; d_gene: TRBD1; j_gene: TRBJ2-3; abundance: many; v_gene: TRBV4-3
CDR3nt: TGTGCCAGCAGCTCACCATCGACAGGGGTAGCCTACGAGCAGTACTTC; CDR3aa: CASSSPSTGVAYEQYF; d_gene: TRBD1; j_gene: TRBJ2-7; abundance: many; v_gene: TRBV7-9
CDR3nt: TGTGCCAGCAAGGACGAGGGTGCCCAGACCCAGTACTTC; CDR3aa: CASKDEGAQTQYF; d_gene: .; j_gene: TRBJ2-5; abundance: many; v_gene: TRBV6-2/TRBV6-3
CDR3nt: TGCAGTGCTAGGGAGCTGGCGGGGACAGGGAATCAGCCCCAGCATTTT; CDR3aa: CSARELAGTGNQPQHF; d_gene: TRBD1; j_gene: TRBJ1-5; abundance: many; v_gene: TRBV20-1
CDR3nt: TGTGCCAGCAGCTTAGATTCCGGGAGCGCTTACAATGAGCAGTTCTTC; CDR3aa: CASSLDSGSAYNEQFF; d_gene: .; j_gene: TRBJ2-1; abundance: many; v_gene: TRBV11-1
CDR3nt: TGCAGCGTTGGACGGCCGAACACCGGGGAGCTGTTTTTT; CDR3aa: CSVGRPNTGELFF; d_gene: .; j_gene: TRBJ2-2; abundance: .; v_gene: TRBV29-1
CDR3nt: TGTGCCAGCAGTTTCGTCGGGGGGCACACTGAAGCTTTCTTT; CDR3aa: CASSFVGGHTEAFF; d_gene: .; j_gene: TRBJ1-1; abundance: .; v_gene: TRBV27
CDR3nt: TGTGCCAGTAGTATAGCCAGCTATGGCTACACCTTC; CDR3aa: CASSIASYGYTF; d_gene: .; j_gene: TRBJ1-2; abundance: .; v_gene: TRBV19
CDR3nt: TGTGCCAGCAGTTTCATACAGGGAAAGAATGAGCAGTTCTTC; CDR3aa: CASSFIQGKNEQFF; d_gene: .; j_gene: TRBJ2-1; abundance: many; v_gene: TRBV14
CDR3nt: TGCGCCAGCAGCCAACAGGCCCCTCGCGGTGAGCAGTTCTTC; CDR3aa: CASSQQAPRGEQFF; d_gene: .; j_gene: TRBJ2-1; abundance: many; v_gene: TRBV4-1